A single TCR beta chain is shown here with its context. These data are taken from a study of blood T cell repertoires in COVID-19. As for the study in general: T cells, B-cell-depleted T cells, or PBMCs supplied cDNA or gDNA.

CDR1 is SGDLS, CDR2 YYNGEE, per germline. V dropped 0 bases and J dropped 10; count of bases not matched to a gene: 11. The CDR3 is 16 residues long. How the authors handled the data: Estimation of nucleated cell counts was performed using reference gene primer amplification. Some clones are missing from TCRdb's copy, which holds only in-frame ones; the method was immunoSEQ multiplex PCR. The V and J calls and the clone size are those of that table, but D and trimming were determined from the DNA. The sample lists about 90,000 clones; roughly 80% were seen once. The chain recombines TRBV9 with TRBJ2-1; TRBD2 aligns across 9 bases. This clonotype was sampled from a man older than 75 with active or convalescent COVID-19. Source material: peripheral blood. As DNA, the CDR3 is TGTGCCAGCAGCGTAGGGCTGCGCGGGGGGGCCGGGGAGCAGTTCTTC. Protein product: CASSVGLRGGAGEQFF. The full variable domain, its missing parts supplied by reference TRBV9 and TRBJ2-1, is DSGVTQTPKHLITATGQRVTLRCSPRSGDLSVYWYQQSLDQGLQFLIQYYNGEERAKGNILERFSAQQFPDLHSELNLSSLELGDSALYFCASSVGLRGGAGEQFFGPGTRLTVL.